This TCR beta chain derives from a study of T cells in localized non-small cell lung cancer. Regarding the study as a whole: In adjacent lung, a median roughly 60 of the top 100 tumor clones were found.

Profiling relied on immunoSEQ multiplex PCR, and the TCRdb table lists in-frame clones only, not all of them. Seen here are 25,000 to 40,000 clones, 78% observed once, and the top ten hold approximately 33%. This clone has a single count. Its specificity is not known. Germline V lookup: CDR1 SGHKS, CDR2 YYEKEE (reference sequence). The trim removed 0 bases at V and 3 bases at J, leaving 10 bases unmatched. This CDR3 has 17 amino acids. This clonotype originated in a male donor at least 60 years old with stage II squamous cell lung carcinoma. Sequencing was performed on peripheral blood, taken before any cancer treatment. V is TRBV5-5 and J is TRBJ1-1; TRBD1 aligns across 8 bases. CDR3 coding DNA: TGTGCCAGCAGCTTGGAAGGGAGTGGACAGGGCTACACTGAAGCTTTCTTT. This sequence encodes CASSLEGSGQGYTEAFF.